This TCR beta chain was recorded in a study of OX40 agonist ivuxolimab in advanced cancers. As for the study more broadly: Ivuxolimab, which targeted the costimulatory receptor OX40 (CD134), was an agonistic, fully human IgG2 monoclonal antibody. Intravenous ivuxolimab was administered to patients every 2 weeks at six dose levels: 0.01, 0.1, 0.3, 1.5, 3 and 10 mg/kg. Of the roughly 54 patients in dose escalation, approximately 20 had hepatocellular carcinoma, approximately 15 had melanoma, 9 had renal cell carcinoma and 9 had head and neck cancer. A male proportion of about 79% and a mean age of approximately 61 years, ranging from roughly 23 to 85, were recorded for the dose-escalation cohort. Patients were allowed to have had prior anti-PD-1, anti-PD-L1 or anti-CTLA-4 therapy, and approximately 41% of the dose-escalation patients had previously received checkpoint inhibitors. Partial responses occurred in three dose-escalation patients, of whom one had hepatocellular carcinoma and two had cutaneous melanoma. The purpose of peripheral TCRbeta sequencing was to test whether ivuxolimab changed TCR sequence diversity and led to clonal T-cell expansion. The paper reports the monotherapy dose-escalation portion (N of about 51 patients) of the phase I ivuxolimab trial. On the study overall, not on this receptor specifically: In partial responders in the 0.1-3.0 mg/kg groups, normalized peripheral clonal expansion was found to be among the lowest, especially among CD8+ T cells. Clonal expansion of both CD4+ and CD8+ blood T cells was observed from baseline to week 6 at doses 0.1 to 3.0 mg/kg. After ivuxolimab, more expanded clones were found on average in CD8+ T cells than in CD4+ T cells. Low levels of normalized T-cell clonal expansion were also shown by some nonresponding patients. The antigen specificity of the clonally expanded peripheral T cells was not determined.

The trial excluded patients who had a history of autoimmune disease or who were on systemic immunosuppression. In every dose cohort, peripheral blood was drawn for TCR sequencing at baseline, cycle 4 day 1, and cycle 7 day 1. Samples were obtained from an open-label, multicenter, first-in-human phase I dose-escalation trial of ivuxolimab. Adults with locally advanced or metastatic melanoma, renal cell, hepatocellular, or head and neck squamous cell carcinoma were enrolled in the trial. CD4+ and CD8+ T cells were sorted separately from peripheral blood before TCR sequencing. Genomic DNA was isolated from the sorted cells so that the TCRbeta CDR3 region could be sequenced. The immunoSEQ Assay was used to sequence the TCRbeta CDR3 regions. The table was pulled from immuneACCESS by TCRdb, which kept in-frame rearrangements only. Such tables lose some clones; where checked, under half of the loss comes from unresolved V genes, and the rest has no known cause. This sample lists about 35,000 clones; 65% to 85% were detected once. 1.8% of the sample is taken by the ten largest.

Trimmed from V: 5 bases; trimmed from J: 8 bases; junction bases lacking a gene match: 4. In the germline V gene, CDR1 corresponds to SQVTM and CDR2 to ANQGSEA. Reading from cysteine to phenylalanine, the CDR3 counts 11 amino acids. Of the read, only the CDR3 DNA is kept; its 33 bases are in frame from base 1. In regard to this clone: Its recognized antigen is unknown. Base qualities are not recorded, but no much larger clone differs from it by a single base.

The starting material was CD4+ or CD8+ T cells sorted from blood, obtained in a trial of the OX40 agonist ivuxolimab. The TCR was taken from an adult with an advanced solid tumor such as melanoma, head and neck, liver or kidney cancer. The chain uses TRBV29-1 and TRBJ1-2; TRBD1 matches 8 bases in the middle. CDR3 loop: CSVNRGGGYTF. The bases read TGCAGCGTTAACAGGGGGGGAGGCTACACCTTC.